This is a list of T cell receptor beta chains from one sample in a study of response to subunit inactivated influenza vaccine. Each CDR3 protein gets one entry after TCRdb re-called the RT-PCR reads with MiXCR. This sample has a few hundred thousand distinct CDR3 sequences, with 20% to 25% found just once. The sample was PBMCs from blood, taken about 19 months after vaccination. Every receptor here comes from a man aged 50 to 75 who received an inactivated influenza vaccine. The CDR3 runs from the conserved cysteine through the conserved F or W. The D gene is left open where the match is weak. Clone size, where shown, is once, few, many, or a class for clones that have expanded.

V gene: TRBV10-3
clone size: few
J gene: TRBJ1-3
D gene: .
CDR3 protein: CAISEAQRNLGNTIYF
CDR3 DNA: TGTGCCATCAGTGAGGCCCAGCGTAACCTCGGAAACACCATATATTTT

V gene: TRBV11-2
clone size: .
J gene: TRBJ1-2
D gene: .
CDR3 protein: CASSPDLQRGYTF
CDR3 DNA: TGTGCCAGCAGCCCGGACCTCCAACGGGGCTACACCTTC

V gene: TRBV29-1
clone size: many
J gene: TRBJ2-7
D gene: .
CDR3 protein: CSAKGSDQQYF
CDR3 DNA: TGCAGCGCCAAAGGGTCTGATCAGCAGTACTTC

V gene: TRBV6-1
clone size: few
J gene: TRBJ1-6
D gene: .
CDR3 protein: CASSPAPYRAVNSPLHF
CDR3 DNA: TGTGCCAGCAGCCCCGCCCCCTACAGGGCAGTGAATTCACCCCTCCACTTT

V gene: TRBV16
clone size: .
J gene: TRBJ1-6
D gene: .
CDR3 protein: CASTSRTYYNSPLHF
CDR3 DNA: TGTGCCAGCACGAGCCGGACTTACTATAATTCACCCCTCCACTTT

V gene: TRBV20-1
clone size: .
J gene: TRBJ2-5
D gene: .
CDR3 protein: CSARGRAESQETQYF
CDR3 DNA: TGCAGTGCTAGAGGGAGGGCGGAGTCGCAAGAGACCCAGTACTTC

V gene: TRBV5-5
clone size: .
J gene: TRBJ2-1
D gene: TRBD2
CDR3 protein: CASQTGTSPNEQFF
CDR3 DNA: TGTGCCAGCCAAACCGGGACTAGTCCCAATGAGCAGTTCTTC

V gene: TRBV7-9
clone size: .
J gene: TRBJ1-5
D gene: TRBD1
CDR3 protein: CASSLQGEDQPQHF
CDR3 DNA: TGTGCCAGCAGCTTACAGGGGGAGGATCAGCCCCAGCATTTT

V gene: TRBV12-3/TRBV12-4
clone size: medium-sized
J gene: TRBJ1-5
D gene: .
CDR3 protein: CASSLRTTANQPQHF
CDR3 DNA: TGTGCCAGCAGTTTACGGACAACTGCCAATCAGCCCCAGCATTTT

V gene: TRBV2
clone size: .
J gene: TRBJ2-7
D gene: .
CDR3 protein: CASTDSSYEQYF
CDR3 DNA: TGTGCCAGCACCGATTCCTCCTACGAGCAGTACTTC

V gene: TRBV11-1
clone size: few
J gene: TRBJ2-7
D gene: .
CDR3 protein: CASSTNRVRQYF
CDR3 DNA: TGTGCCAGCAGTACAAACAGGGTTCGGCAGTACTTC

V gene: TRBV6-1
clone size: few
J gene: TRBJ1-5
D gene: TRBD1
CDR3 protein: CASSPGQGVAPWAQHF
CDR3 DNA: TGTGCCAGCAGCCCGGGACAGGGGGTGGCCCCATGGGCCCAGCATTTT

V gene: TRBV12-3/TRBV12-4
clone size: .
J gene: TRBJ2-5
D gene: .
CDR3 protein: CASSLEGLETQETQYF
CDR3 DNA: TGTGCCAGCAGTTTAGAGGGTTTAGAGACACAAGAGACCCAGTACTTC

V gene: TRBV7-9
clone size: .
J gene: TRBJ1-2
D gene: .
CDR3 protein: CASSLEGLNNYGYTF
CDR3 DNA: TGTGCCAGCAGCTTAGAGGGACTCAATAACTATGGCTACACCTTC

V gene: TRBV7-2
clone size: many
J gene: TRBJ2-7
D gene: TRBD1
CDR3 protein: CASSPRDRGVKYF
CDR3 DNA: TGTGCCAGCAGCCCCCGGGACAGGGGTGTGAAGTACTTC

V gene: TRBV12-3/TRBV12-4
clone size: few
J gene: TRBJ1-2
D gene: TRBD1
CDR3 protein: CASSIQGFYGYTF
CDR3 DNA: TGTGCCAGCAGTATACAGGGGTTCTATGGCTACACCTTC

V gene: TRBV20-1
clone size: .
J gene: TRBJ2-5
D gene: .
CDR3 protein: CSATAPGRGSKETQYF
CDR3 DNA: TGCAGTGCTACGGCCCCAGGACGGGGTTCAAAGGAGACCCAGTACTTC

V gene: TRBV11-2
clone size: .
J gene: TRBJ1-3
D gene: .
CDR3 protein: CASGLSGNTIYF
CDR3 DNA: TGTGCCAGCGGCCTCTCTGGAAACACCATATATTTT

V gene: TRBV20-1
clone size: .
J gene: TRBJ2-3
D gene: .
CDR3 protein: CSARGQMSTDTQYF
CDR3 DNA: TGCAGTGCTAGAGGCCAGATGAGCACAGATACGCAGTATTTT

V gene: TRBV5-1
clone size: .
J gene: TRBJ2-1
D gene: .
CDR3 protein: CASSLVYQGRDEQFF
CDR3 DNA: TGCGCCAGCAGCTTGGTGTACCAGGGGCGCGATGAGCAGTTCTTC

V gene: TRBV20-1
clone size: few
J gene: TRBJ2-5
D gene: TRBD2
CDR3 protein: CSARGTSGLQETQYF
CDR3 DNA: TGCAGTGCTAGAGGGACTAGCGGACTGCAAGAGACCCAGTACTTC

V gene: TRBV5-1
clone size: .
J gene: TRBJ2-3
D gene: .
CDR3 protein: CASSLNGLDSTDTQYF
CDR3 DNA: TGCGCCAGCAGCTTGAACGGGCTGGACAGCACAGATACGCAGTATTTT

V gene: TRBV11-2
clone size: .
J gene: TRBJ2-5
D gene: TRBD2
CDR3 protein: CASSSLAGGETQYF
CDR3 DNA: TGTGCCAGCAGCTCACTAGCGGGAGGAGAGACCCAGTACTTC

V gene: TRBV4-2
clone size: .
J gene: TRBJ2-5
D gene: .
CDR3 protein: CASSQGQDRYEETQYF
CDR3 DNA: TGTGCCAGCAGCCAAGGACAGGACCGCTACGAAGAGACCCAGTACTTC

V gene: TRBV5-1
clone size: few
J gene: TRBJ1-5
D gene: TRBD1
CDR3 protein: CASSKEGQSRQPQHF
CDR3 DNA: TGCGCCAGCAGCAAAGAGGGACAGTCTAGGCAGCCCCAGCATTTT